Listed below are T cell receptor beta chains from one sample, sequenced in a study of cytomegalovirus exposure and HLA in healthy donors. Here immunoSEQ multiplex PCR was the method, and the copy in TCRdb shows in-frame clones only, minus some. Of about 150,000 clones listed, around 70% are singletons. Sequencing used PBMCs. These receptors were obtained from a young man in good health and CMV-seronegative. Each CDR3 is given with its conserved first and last residue. D genes are given only for firm matches. Where a row states a size, it is once, few, many or the class of an expanded clone; other rows omit it.

len: 15
j_gene: TRBJ2-7
v_gene: TRBV25-1
abundance: NA
d_gene: TRBD1
CDR3aa: CASSPQGAGRPEQYF
CDR3nt: TGTGCCAGCAGCCCTCAGGGGGCAGGGAGGCCCGAGCAGTACTTC

len: 15
j_gene: TRBJ1-5
v_gene: TRBV6-1
abundance: NA
d_gene: TRBD1
CDR3aa: CASSGDRGAGQPQHF
CDR3nt: TGTGCCAGCAGTGGGGACAGGGGTGCGGGTCAGCCCCAGCATTTT

len: 14
j_gene: TRBJ2-1
v_gene: TRBV13
abundance: NA
d_gene: NA
CDR3aa: CASSFYGTYNEQFF
CDR3nt: TGTGCCAGCAGCTTTTATGGCACGTACAATGAGCAGTTCTTC

len: 15
j_gene: TRBJ2-7
v_gene: TRBV4-1
abundance: NA
d_gene: NA
CDR3aa: CASSQDPGEDYEQYF
CDR3nt: TGCGCCAGCAGCCAAGATCCGGGGGAAGACTACGAGCAGTACTTC

len: 15
j_gene: TRBJ2-7
v_gene: TRBV6-6
abundance: once
d_gene: TRBD1
CDR3aa: CASSYPGQPRSEQYF
CDR3nt: TGTGCCAGCAGTTACCCGGGACAGCCGAGGAGTGAGCAGTACTTC

len: 12
j_gene: TRBJ2-7
v_gene: TRBV5-8
abundance: NA
d_gene: NA
CDR3aa: CASFQGTYEQYF
CDR3nt: TGTGCCAGCTTCCAGGGGACCTACGAGCAGTACTTC

len: 13
j_gene: TRBJ2-7
v_gene: TRBV27
abundance: few
d_gene: NA
CDR3aa: CASSSSGESEQYF
CDR3nt: TGTGCCAGCAGTTCCTCAGGGGAATCCGAGCAGTACTTC

len: 16
j_gene: TRBJ2-5
v_gene: TRBV5-4
abundance: NA
d_gene: TRBD2
CDR3aa: CASSRRLAGGQETQYF
CDR3nt: TGTGCCAGCAGCCGTAGACTAGCGGGGGGGCAAGAGACCCAGTACTTC

len: 13
j_gene: TRBJ2-5
v_gene: TRBV28
abundance: NA
d_gene: TRBD2
CDR3aa: CASNKRGQETQYF
CDR3nt: TGTGCCAGCAATAAGCGGGGGCAAGAGACCCAGTACTTC

len: 14
j_gene: TRBJ1-1
v_gene: TRBV28
abundance: NA
d_gene: NA
CDR3aa: CASSLRGAYTEAFF
CDR3nt: TGTGCCAGCAGTTTACGGGGGGCTTACACTGAAGCTTTCTTT

len: 15
j_gene: TRBJ2-7
v_gene: TRBV11-2
abundance: NA
d_gene: NA
CDR3aa: CASSLPFRGSYEQYF
CDR3nt: TGTGCCAGCAGCTTACCGTTTCGAGGGAGCTACGAGCAGTACTTC

len: 15
j_gene: TRBJ2-1
v_gene: TRBV5-1
abundance: NA
d_gene: NA
CDR3aa: CASSLVAGNYNEQFF
CDR3nt: TGCGCCAGCAGCTTGGTCGCAGGGAACTACAATGAGCAGTTCTTC

len: 14
j_gene: TRBJ1-1
v_gene: TRBV5-5
abundance: NA
d_gene: NA
CDR3aa: CASSWGGFGTEAFF
CDR3nt: TGTGCCAGCAGCTGGGGGGGATTCGGCACTGAAGCTTTCTTT

len: 14
j_gene: TRBJ2-1
v_gene: TRBV5-6
abundance: NA
d_gene: NA
CDR3aa: CASSLPTVNNEQFF
CDR3nt: TGTGCCAGCAGCTTACCGACAGTTAACAATGAGCAGTTCTTC

len: 14
j_gene: TRBJ2-7
v_gene: TRBV7-9
abundance: NA
d_gene: NA
CDR3aa: CASSAQGWYDEQYF
CDR3nt: TGTGCCAGCAGCGCTCAGGGTTGGTATGACGAGCAGTACTTC

len: 16
j_gene: TRBJ2-7
v_gene: TRBV19
abundance: NA
d_gene: TRBD2
CDR3aa: CASSTSIAGGSYEQYF
CDR3nt: TGTGCCAGTAGTACCTCTATAGCGGGGGGCTCCTACGAGCAGTACTTC

len: 16
j_gene: TRBJ2-1
v_gene: TRBV5-1
abundance: NA
d_gene: TRBD2
CDR3aa: CASSLALAGIYNEQFF
CDR3nt: TGCGCCAGCAGCTTGGCACTAGCGGGTATCTACAATGAGCAGTTCTTC

len: 13
j_gene: TRBJ1-5
v_gene: TRBV30
abundance: NA
d_gene: NA
CDR3aa: CAWKGDSNQPQHF
CDR3nt: TGTGCCTGGAAGGGGGACAGCAATCAGCCCCAGCATTTT

len: 14
j_gene: TRBJ1-4
v_gene: TRBV6-1
abundance: NA
d_gene: NA
CDR3aa: CLAGRQTTNEKLFF
CDR3nt: TGTTTGGCCGGCCGACAGACAACTAATGAAAAACTGTTTTTT

len: 15
j_gene: TRBJ2-1
v_gene: TRBV10-3
abundance: NA
d_gene: TRBD2
CDR3aa: CAIMSAGGSYNEQFF
CDR3nt: TGTGCCATCATGTCAGCGGGGGGGTCCTACAATGAGCAGTTCTTC

len: 16
j_gene: TRBJ2-1
v_gene: TRBV25-1
abundance: NA
d_gene: NA
CDR3aa: CASSENPGKAYNEQFF
CDR3nt: TGTGCCAGCAGTGAAAATCCAGGGAAGGCCTACAATGAGCAGTTCTTC

len: 15
j_gene: TRBJ2-1
v_gene: TRBV7-3
abundance: NA
d_gene: TRBD2
CDR3aa: CASSLRGGAFNEQFF
CDR3nt: TGTGCCAGCAGCTTACGCGGGGGGGCATTCAATGAGCAGTTCTTC

len: 14
j_gene: TRBJ2-7
v_gene: TRBV9
abundance: NA
d_gene: NA
CDR3aa: CASSGGPASYEQYF
CDR3nt: TGTGCCAGCAGCGGGGGGCCCGCCTCCTACGAGCAGTACTTC

len: 14
j_gene: TRBJ2-7
v_gene: TRBV28
abundance: NA
d_gene: NA
CDR3aa: CASSFWAIAYEQYF
CDR3nt: TGTGCCAGCAGTTTTTGGGCAATCGCCTACGAGCAGTACTTC

len: 13
j_gene: TRBJ2-7
v_gene: TRBV7-7
abundance: NA
d_gene: TRBD2
CDR3aa: CASSPSGVYEQYF
CDR3nt: TGTGCTAGCAGCCCAAGCGGGGTCTACGAGCAGTACTTC

len: 17
j_gene: TRBJ1-5
v_gene: TRBV4-3
abundance: few
d_gene: TRBD1
CDR3aa: CASSQGQGAGVNQPQHF
CDR3nt: TGCGCCAGCAGCCAAGGGCAGGGGGCCGGGGTGAATCAGCCCCAGCATTTT

len: 15
j_gene: TRBJ2-1
v_gene: TRBV27
abundance: NA
d_gene: TRBD2
CDR3aa: CASRVTSGGAGEQFF
CDR3nt: TGTGCCAGCAGGGTGACTAGCGGGGGGGCAGGTGAGCAGTTCTTC

len: 14
j_gene: TRBJ1-2
v_gene: TRBV6-1
abundance: NA
d_gene: TRBD1
CDR3aa: CASSETGRGYGYTF
CDR3nt: TGTGCCAGCAGTGAAACTGGCAGGGGGTATGGCTACACCTTC

len: 16
j_gene: TRBJ2-1
v_gene: TRBV27
abundance: NA
d_gene: TRBD2
CDR3aa: CASRKIAGNSYNEQFF
CDR3nt: TGTGCCAGCAGAAAAATAGCGGGGAACTCCTACAATGAGCAGTTCTTC

len: 14
j_gene: TRBJ1-2
v_gene: TRBV5-4
abundance: NA
d_gene: NA
CDR3aa: CASSLAPGQDGYTF
CDR3nt: TGTGCCAGCAGCTTGGCCCCTGGGCAGGATGGCTACACCTTC

len: 18
j_gene: TRBJ2-3
v_gene: TRBV4-2
abundance: NA
d_gene: TRBD2
CDR3aa: CASSQETSGGPPLNTQYF
CDR3nt: TGTGCCAGCAGCCAAGAGACTAGCGGGGGACCCCCATTGAATACGCAGTATTTT

len: 18
j_gene: TRBJ2-3
v_gene: TRBV10-3
abundance: NA
d_gene: TRBD1
CDR3aa: CAISPGQGKMRDSDTQYF
CDR3nt: TGTGCCATCAGCCCGGGACAGGGGAAGATGAGGGACTCAGATACGCAGTATTTT

len: 16
j_gene: TRBJ2-7
v_gene: TRBV7-3
abundance: NA
d_gene: TRBD1
CDR3aa: CASSPGWGQGAYEQYF
CDR3nt: TGTGCCAGCAGCCCCGGTTGGGGACAGGGTGCCTACGAGCAGTACTTC

len: 15
j_gene: TRBJ2-7
v_gene: TRBV5-1
abundance: NA
d_gene: NA
CDR3aa: CATSPRGSKNYEQYF
CDR3nt: TGCGCCACCTCCCCGAGAGGGTCAAAAAACTACGAGCAGTACTTC

len: 13
j_gene: TRBJ1-1
v_gene: TRBV19
abundance: NA
d_gene: NA
CDR3aa: CASSRRCLTEAFF
CDR3nt: TGTGCCAGTAGTCGGAGGTGTCTCACTGAAGCTTTCTTT

len: 15
j_gene: TRBJ1-5
v_gene: TRBV19
abundance: NA
d_gene: NA
CDR3aa: CASSIGRGGNQPQHF
CDR3nt: TGTGCCAGTAGTATAGGTAGGGGGGGGAATCAGCCCCAGCATTTT

len: 13
j_gene: TRBJ1-5
v_gene: TRBV28
abundance: once
d_gene: NA
CDR3aa: CASTRGPNQPQHF
CDR3nt: TGTGCCAGCACAAGAGGTCCGAATCAGCCCCAGCATTTT